Shown below are 29 T cell receptor beta chains from a single sample sequenced in a study of glioma-infiltrating T cells (dated by TCRdb to the mid-2010s). Sequencer: Illumina MiSeq. TCR alpha and beta CDR3 regions were amplified with the iRepertoire nested amplicon-rescue multiplex PCR (arm-PCR) platform from RNA. In TCRdb, the public reads were trimmed at Q25 with fastp and aligned with MiXCR, with productive beta chains retained. CDR3 protein duplicates are merged, each entry listing the most common genes and DNA. For this sample there are some 160,000 distinct CDR3 sequences; approximately 40% appear just once. The ten largest make up around 5.3% of the sample. The source material was glioma tissue, nonneoplastic brain tissue, or PBMCs (not recorded which). These receptors were collected from a human donor with low-grade glioma or glioblastoma, undergoing nonglioma brain surgery, or in good health (not recorded which).

This chain joins TRBV6-2 or TRBV6-3 and TRBJ2-1, with 10 bases fitting TRBD2. This CDR3 has 14 amino acids. V lost 8 bases and J lost 6; bases outside the gene matches: 7. Germline V gene sequence: CDR1 MNHEY, CDR2 SVGEGT. The CDR3 is CASHQAGGPNEQFF. The CDR3 bases are TGTGCCAGCCATCAAGCGGGAGGGCCCAATGAGCAGTTCTTC.

The chain couples TRBV28 to TRBJ1-4; no firm D call. The length of the CDR3 is 13 residues. Germline V gives CDR1 MDHEN, CDR2 SYDVKM. Trimming removed 5 bases at V and 11 bases at J, with 15 bases between. The CDR3 reads CASSPRPESKLFF. The CDR3 DNA reads TGTGCCAGCAGTCCCCGGCCAGAGAGCAAACTGTTTTTT.

This clonotype was detected a few times. CDR3 region: CASSPGLDLRGEQYF. For the CDR3, the DNA is TGTGCCAGCAGCCCCGGACTAGACCTTAGGGGCGAGCAGTACTTC. The chain uses TRBV2 and TRBJ2-7, with 7 bases identical to TRBD2. The CDR3 runs to 15 residues. CDR1 SNHLY and CDR2 FYNNEI come from the germline V gene. The V and J ends lost 6 bases and 6 bases, in that order; junction bases with no gene match: 14. Supplemented by reference TRBV2 and TRBJ2-7, the full variable domain reads EPEVTQTPSHQVTQMGQEVILRCVPISNHLYFYWYRQILGQKVEFLVSFYNNEISEKSEIFDDQFSVERPDGSNFTLKIRSTKLEDSAMYFCASSPGLDLRGEQYFGPGTRLTVT.

The rearrangement links TRBV18 to TRBJ2-7; D possibly corresponds to TRBD2 (6 bases). Trimming stripped 2 bases from V and 4 bases from J, with 21 bases between. The germline V gene has CDR1 KGHSH and CDR2 LQKENI. The CDR3 covers 17 residues. CDR3 sequence reads: CASSPDNLGTFRYEQYF. The CDR3, as DNA: TGTGCCAGCTCACCAGACAATTTAGGGACTTTCAGATACGAGCAGTACTTC.

The chain links TRBV19 to TRBJ2-2; 8 bases map to TRBD1. There are 14 residues in the CDR3. CDR1 and CDR2 from the germline V gene are LNHDA and SQIVND (reference sequence). V dropped 11 bases and J dropped 1; count of bases not matched to a gene: 6. The CDR3 DNA reads TGTGCCTGCCGGGACAGGATGAACACCGGGGAGCTGTTTTTT. This encodes CACRDRMNTGELFF.

Ten or more counts support this clonotype. The genes are TRBV7-2 and TRBJ1-1; D is ambiguous. From germline, CDR1 is SGHTA and CDR2 FQGNSA. The length of the CDR3 is 15 residues. V was pared by 3 bases and J by 2 bases, with 13 bases between. The CDR3 here is CASSFRPRSNTEAFF. DNA of the CDR3: TGTGCCAGCAGCTTTCGACCGAGATCCAACACTGAAGCTTTCTTT.

This clonotype was observed a few times. This chain joins TRBV4-2 and TRBJ2-3; 7 bases fit TRBD1. Germline trimming cut 0 bases from V and 3 bases from J; bases unmatched to any gene: 3. Germline V gene lookup returns CDR1 LGHNA and CDR2 YNFKEQ. This CDR3 has 15 residues. The CDR3, as DNA: TGTGCCAGCAGCCAAGAAGCAGGGGGAACAGATACGCAGTATTTT. Amino acid sequence: CASSQEAGGTDTQYF.

About this clonotype itself: It may be a read error: a sequence one base away is much more abundant. This chain uses TRBV28 with TRBJ2-7, with a possible D match to TRBD1 (6 bases). There are 17 residues in the CDR3. The V gene's germline CDR1 is MDHEN and CDR2 SYDVKM. CDR3 residues: CASSLSIAGQRQYGQYF. The CDR3 DNA reads as TGTGCCAGCAGCTTAAGCATCGCAGGACAGAGACAGTACGGGCAGTACTTC.

The chain has TRBV30 and TRBJ2-2; 12 positions match TRBD2. CDR1 is GTSNPN, CDR2 SVGIG, per germline (reference sequence). The CDR3 runs 15 residues. Trimming at V came to 8 bases and at J to 1 base, leaving 5 bases not matched to a gene. The CDR3 region is CARTSGRMNTGELFF. As DNA, the CDR3 is TGTGCCAGAACTAGCGGGAGGATGAACACCGGGGAGCTGTTTTTT.

Notes on this clonotype: A much larger clone differs from this one at a single base, so this may be a read error. The chain joins TRBV28 to TRBJ2-5; D gene uncertain. Germline V gives CDR1 MDHEN, CDR2 SYDVKM. This CDR3 has 14 amino acids. CDR3 nucleotide sequence: TGTGCCAGCGGTTTACCCCCCCTCCAAGAGACCCAGTACTTC. Translating it yields CASGLPPLQETQYF.

In this sample, this clonotype turned up many times. The chain uses TRBV6-2 or TRBV6-3 and TRBJ2-7; TRBD1 matches at 10 bases. V lost 0 bases and J lost 2; bases outside the gene matches: 10. Germline loops: CDR1 MNHEY, CDR2 SVGEGT. The CDR3 consists of 18 residues. The CDR3 DNA is TGTGCCAGCAGTTACTCGAGTCTTGGGACAGGGGCTACCTACGAGCAGTACTTC. The encoded protein is CASSYSSLGTGATYEQYF.

Concerning this clonotype itself: Compared with germline, one end of the junction differs, possibly owing to a read error. J is TRBJ2-1 and V is TRBV27; 8 bases are shared with TRBD2. The CDR3 is made up of 15 amino acids. Looked up from germline, CDR1 is MNHEY and CDR2 is SMNVEV (reference sequence). The CDR3 loop reads CAISWMGGRYNEQFF. In DNA form, the CDR3 reads TGTGCCATCAGTTGGATGGGCGGGAGGTACAATGAGCAGTTCTTC.

Details on this clonotype: This likely comes from a read error, as the CDR3 has no conserved phenylalanine or tryptophan at its end. The chain recombines TRBV15 with TRBJ2-7; TRBD1 agrees at 8 bases. V gave up 3 bases and J gave up 5 bases; unmatched junction bases: 3. Germline values: CDR1 LNHNV, CDR2 YYDKDF (reference sequence). This CDR3 has 13 amino acids. CDR3 DNA: TGTGCCACCAGCAGGACGACAGGGGACGAGCAGTACTTA. Amino acid sequence: CATSRTTGDEQYL.

The table lists this clonotype with many counts. This chain connects TRBV4-1 to TRBJ1-1; TRBD1 might be the D (5 bases). This CDR3 region has 17 residues. V was pared by 3 bases and J by 2 bases, with 19 bases between. From germline, CDR1 is MGHRA and CDR2 YSYEKL. CDR3 loop: CASSHVPGRNTNTEAFF. The CDR3 coding sequence is TGCGCCAGCAGCCACGTCCCGGGACGTAATACCAACACTGAAGCTTTCTTT.

V usage is TRBV29-1 and J usage is TRBJ2-5; unclear D gene. Germline V gene data show CDR1 as SQVTM and CDR2 as ANQGSEA. The CDR3 covers 10 residues. V was pared by 7 bases and J by 4 bases, with 7 bases between. In DNA, the CDR3 is TGCAGCGCCTCGGTAGAGACCCAGTACTTC. This sequence encodes CSASVETQYF.

This clonotype was detected a few times. CDR3 DNA: TGTGCCAGCAGCTTTGGCAGGTCGGGCTCCAATGAGCAGTTCTTC. It codes for CASSFGRSGSNEQFF. The chain employs TRBV7-9 and TRBJ2-1; D unclear. CDR3 length equals 15 residues. With 3 bases removed from V and 6 bases from J, the gap between germline ends came to 15 bases. In germline, CDR1 is SEHNR, CDR2 FQNEAQ (reference sequence).

Comment on this clonotype: At one boundary the junction diverges from the germline segment, which might be a read error. The V and J genes are TRBV4-2 and TRBJ2-1; 8 bases are a match to TRBD2. Per the germline V gene, CDR1 is LGHNA and CDR2 is YNFKEQ. The CDR3 has 16 residues. CDR3 loop: CASSRTGTRGSNKQFF. Written as DNA, the CDR3 is TGTGCCAGCAGCCGAACCGGGACTAGAGGTAGCAATAAGCAGTTCTTC.

This clonotype was seen a handful of times. This rearrangement joins TRBV16 to TRBJ2-1; 10 bases fit TRBD2. The V and J ends lost 0 bases and 6 bases, in that order; junction bases with no gene match: 8. CDR3 size: 17 residues. CDR1 is KGHSY, CDR2 FQNENV, per germline. Here the CDR3 reads CASSQSVASGSINEQFF. The CDR3 coding sequence is TGTGCCAGCAGCCAATCAGTGGCTAGCGGGAGTATCAATGAGCAGTTCTTC.

The CDR3 region has the DNA TGTGCCAGGGCTGGACGGAATAATGAAAAACTGTTTTTT. It is translated as CARAGRNNEKLFF. The chain recombines TRBV2 with TRBJ1-4, with D hard to call. Trimming took off 9 bases at V and 4 bases at J, with 12 bases between the two ends. Per the germline V gene, CDR1 is SNHLY and CDR2 is FYNNEI. This CDR3 region has 13 residues.

This clonotype was counted many times. CDR3 sequence: CATSRDRSGRGINYEQYF. The CDR3 DNA reads TGTGCCACCAGCAGAGATCGCAGCGGGAGAGGGATAAACTACGAGCAGTACTTC. The V and J genes are TRBV15 and TRBJ2-7; 8 bases align to TRBD2. With V trimmed by 0 bases and J by 3 bases, 13 bases remained unmatched. Germline values: CDR1 LNHNV, CDR2 YYDKDF (reference sequence). This CDR3 is built from 18 residues. Full variable domain (rest looked up from reference TRBV15 and TRBJ2-7): DAMVIQNPRYQVTQFGKPVTLSCSQTLNHNVMYWYQQKSSQAPKLLFHYYDKDFNNEADTPDNFQSRRPNTSFCFLDIRSPGLGDTAMYLCATSRDRSGRGINYEQYFGPGTRLTVT.

The rearrangement links TRBV5-1 to TRBJ1-6; D unclear. V was pared by 0 bases and J by 8 bases, with 15 bases between. The CDR3 is 16 residues long. Germline values: CDR1 SGHRS, CDR2 YFSETQ. CDR3 sequence (DNA): TGCGCCAGCAGCTTGGTACCAGCCAGTCCGGATTCACCCCTCCACTTT. This encodes CASSLVPASPDSPLHF.

This clonotype turned up a few times. Since a much larger clone is just one base distant, this may be a read error. This chain links TRBV20-1 with TRBJ1-5, with 9 positions matching TRBD1. The ends lost 4 bases at V and 6 bases at J; junction bases unmatched: 10. Germline V gives CDR1 DFQATT, CDR2 SNEGSKA (reference sequence). The CDR3 consists of 15 residues. Here the CDR3 reads CSANLWGQGGQPQHF. CDR3 nucleotides: TGCAGTGCTAATCTTTGGGGACAGGGTGGTCAGCCCCAGCATTTT.

As for this clonotype: This may be a read error, as it is one base from a much larger clone. This chain uses TRBV5-4 with TRBJ2-1, with 10 positions matching TRBD1. Per the germline V gene, CDR1 is SGHNT and CDR2 is YYREEE (reference sequence). The V segment lost 5 bases and the J segment 9 bases; nucleotides outside the gene matches: 8. The CDR3 has 14 residues. This CDR3 reads CASRPPGQGTEQFF. CDR3 nucleotides: TGTGCCAGCAGACCTCCGGGACAGGGGACTGAGCAGTTCTTC.

This clonotype appeared many times. The chain uses TRBV28 and TRBJ2-1; TRBD2 is a possible D gene (5 bases). Germline CDR1 is MDHEN and CDR2 is SYDVKM. Trimming stripped 3 bases from V and 4 bases from J, with 13 bases between. The CDR3 extends over 15 amino acids. CDR3 loop: CASSFRTSLYNEQFF. The CDR3 DNA sequence: TGTGCCAGCAGTTTCAGAACTAGTTTATACAATGAGCAGTTCTTC.

This clonotype was seen repeatedly, ten times or more. The chain links TRBV19 to TRBJ2-3, with 9 bases fitting TRBD2. The germline CDR1 and CDR2 sequences are LNHDA and SQIVND (reference sequence). The CDR3 spans 13 residues. With 10 bases clipped from V and 1 base from J, the junction kept 3 bases outside the gene matches. The DNA of the CDR3 is TGTGCCACTCAGCGGGAGGGCACAGATACGCAGTATTTT. The encoded protein is CATQREGTDTQYF.

For this clonotype: A read error is possible here, since a much larger clone lies one base away. The chain recombines TRBV20-1 with TRBJ2-7; the D call may be TRBD1 or TRBD2 (5 bases each). The CDR3 runs to 15 residues. Per the germline V gene, CDR1 is DFQATT and CDR2 is SNEGSKA (reference sequence). Here the CDR3 DNA reads TGCAGTGCGACCTCCGGGACCGCAGCTTGGTACGAGCGGTACTTC. Amino acid sequence: CSATSGTAAWYERYF.

This clonotype was seen at least ten times. The V gene is TRBV20-1, the J gene TRBJ2-7; TRBD2 matches 8 bases. V trimming: 3 bases; J trimming: 5 bases; junction bases outside the gene matches: 9. The CDR3 spans 14 residues. The germline gives CDR1 DFQATT, CDR2 SNEGSKA (reference sequence). The CDR3 nucleotides read TGCAGTGCTAGCGGGAGGGCCGGGTCAGACGAGCAGTACTTC. Translating gives CSASGRAGSDEQYF.

This clonotype was detected only a few times. The chain joins TRBV20-1 to TRBJ1-2, with 7 positions matching TRBD1. Trimming removed 4 bases from V and 5 bases from J; junction bases left unmatched: 4. Germline values: CDR1 DFQATT, CDR2 SNEGSKA (reference sequence). The CDR3 length is 12 residues. The CDR3 is CSATPGQYGYTF. The CDR3, as DNA: TGCAGTGCTACCCCGGGACAGTATGGCTACACCTTC.

This clonotype was observed a few times. The chain employs TRBV15 and TRBJ2-6; D is uncertain. The CDR3 has 16 residues. Trimming left V 1 base short and J 5 bases short, with 12 bases between. The germline V gene encodes CDR1 LNHNV and CDR2 YYDKDF (reference sequence). DNA of the CDR3: TGTGCCACCAGCAGAGTAAGGAACGTCTGGGCCAACGTCCTGACTTTC. Its translation is CATSRVRNVWANVLTF.